The 5 T cell receptor beta chains given below trace back to one sample, sequenced in a study of T cell changes during pregnancy in multiple sclerosis. The table came from immunoSEQ multiplex PCR; TCRdb's copy has only in-frame clones and leaves some out. The table shows about 34,000 clones, with roughly nine tenths occurring only once. The specimen comprised CD8+ T cells from peripheral blood mononuclear cells, sampled after pregnancy. Receptors were obtained from a female donor with multiple sclerosis, enrolled in a pregnancy study.

The CDR3 region has the DNA TGTGCCAGCAGCGTATCCACCTCGGGACTGGCGAACACCGGGGAGCTGTTTTTT. As protein: CASSVSTSGLANTGELFF. The gene calls are TRBV9 and TRBJ2-2; maybe TRBD2 (6 bases). V shed 1 base and J shed 0 bases, with 16 bases lying between them. Per germline, CDR1 SGDLS and CDR2 YYNGEE. The CDR3 runs to 18 residues.

The V and J genes are TRBV4-3 and TRBJ2-7; 10 bases agree with TRBD1. CDR1 is LGHNA and CDR2 is YSLEER in the germline V gene. CDR3 length: 16 amino acids. Trimming at V came to 0 bases and at J to 5 bases, leaving 7 bases not matched to a gene. The DNA for the CDR3 is TGCGCCAGCAGCCAAGATCCCGGGACAGGGGTACACGAGCAGTACTTC. This encodes CASSQDPGTGVHEQYF.

This sequence joins TRBV6-1 and TRBJ1-1, with a possible D match to TRBD1 (5 bases). V shed 5 bases and J shed 3 bases, with 10 bases lying between them. The germline V gene has CDR1 MNHNS and CDR2 SASEGT. The CDR3 extends over 13 amino acids. CDR3 amino acids: CASSPLGDTEAFF. The CDR3 DNA reads as TGTGCCAGCAGTCCTCTAGGGGACACTGAAGCTTTCTTT.

Concerning this clone: Germline and junction disagree at one end, which may indicate a read error. The chain recombines TRBV7-7 with TRBJ1-4; 7 bases match TRBD1. Germline-derived CDR1 and CDR2 are SSHAT and FNYEAQ (reference sequence). The CDR3 is 15 residues long. The CDR3: CASSWSDREDEKLFF. The CDR3 nucleotides read TGTGCTAGCAGCTGGTCAGACAGGGAGGATGAAAAACTGTTTTTT.

V is TRBV7-2 and J is TRBJ2-5, with TRBD2 matching 14 bases. The junction had 12 bases not matched to a gene; V was cut back by 6 bases and J by 3 bases. CDR3 length: 18 amino acids. Germline V gene lookup returns CDR1 SGHTA and CDR2 FQGNSA. The CDR3 sequence: CASSFGGLAGAVEETQYF. CDR3 bases: TGTGCCAGCAGTTTTGGGGGACTAGCGGGGGCGGTGGAAGAGACCCAGTACTTC.